The 23 T cell receptor beta chains below come from one sample, sequenced in a study of blood T cell repertoires in COVID-19. Clones were read by immunoSEQ multiplex PCR, and TCRdb kept only the in-frame ones, dropping some. The table has around 67,000 clones, 80% to 90% seen once. Sequencing input: peripheral blood. These receptor sequences come from a woman older than 75 with active or convalescent COVID-19.

CDR3 nucleotide sequence: TGCGCCAGCAGCCCCGGGGGGTCGACATTCTACGAGCAGTACTTC. This translates into CASSPGGSTFYEQYF. The V and J genes are TRBV5-1 and TRBJ2-7; 7 bases are a match to TRBD2. Trimming at V came to 4 bases and at J to 3 bases, leaving 10 bases not matched to a gene. The CDR3 spans 15 residues. Germline assignment: CDR1 SGHRS and CDR2 YFSETQ.

The chain uses TRBV19 and TRBJ2-5, with a weak D call TRBD1 (5 bases). The germline V gene has CDR1 LNHDA and CDR2 SQIVND (reference sequence). The germline V and J ends were trimmed by 1 base and 2 bases, with 11 bases remaining between them. CDR3 length: 15 residues. CDR3 amino acids: CASSIVAGKQETQYF. The DNA for the CDR3 is TGTGCCAGTAGTATAGTGGCAGGGAAACAAGAGACCCAGTACTTC. Full variable domain (missing parts from reference TRBV19 and TRBJ2-5): DGGITQSPKYLFRKEGQNVTLSCEQNLNHDAMYWYRQDPGQGLRLIYYSQIVNDFQKGDIAEGYSVSREKKESFPLTVTSAQKNPTAFYLCASSIVAGKQETQYFGPGTRLLVL.

V gene TRBV5-4 combines with J gene TRBJ1-1, with D hard to call. This CDR3 contains 16 residues. The germline V gene has CDR1 SGHNT and CDR2 YYREEE (reference sequence). V was clipped by 3 bases and J by 1 base, with 16 bases between them. This chain's CDR3 is CASSSEPTGANTEAFF. In DNA, the CDR3 is TGTGCCAGCAGCTCGGAACCGACGGGTGCGAACACTGAAGCTTTCTTT.

The chain carries TRBV11-2 and TRBJ2-3; D is unclear. There are 15 residues in the CDR3. The germline V gene has CDR1 SGHAT and CDR2 FQNNGV. Trimming shortened V by 0 bases and J by 0 bases, and 7 bases separated the two germline ends. DNA for the CDR3: TGTGCCAGCAGCTTAGACCCGGGTAGCACAGATACGCAGTATTTT. This codes for CASSLDPGSTDTQYF.

The rearrangement links TRBV5-1 to TRBJ2-1; a possible D gene is TRBD1 (5 bases). Germline CDR1 and CDR2: SGHRS and YFSETQ. CDR3 length: 14 residues. The V end was cut by 0 bases, the J end by 5 bases, with 9 bases between. The CDR3 DNA reads TGCGCCAGCAGCTTGGGTGACAGACACAATGAGCAGTTCTTC. This codes for CASSLGDRHNEQFF.

The chain recombines TRBV27 with TRBJ1-1; 7 bases line up with TRBD1. Germline-derived CDR1 and CDR2 are MNHEY and SMNVEV (reference sequence). The length of the CDR3 is 16 residues. Germline trimming cut 0 bases from V and 5 bases from J; bases unmatched to any gene: 9. This CDR3 is CASSLSGGPFRTEAFF. DNA of the CDR3: TGTGCCAGCAGTTTATCAGGGGGCCCCTTTCGAACTGAAGCTTTCTTT.

V usage is TRBV5-5 and J usage is TRBJ2-2; 8 bases match TRBD2. The length of the CDR3 is 17 residues. Germline CDR1 is SGHKS and CDR2 is YYEKEE (reference sequence). The V and J ends lost 1 base and 0 bases, in that order; junction bases with no gene match: 5. The CDR3 region has the DNA TGTGCCAGCAGCTTGACGACTAGCGTTGCGAACACCGGGGAGCTGTTTTTT. Its protein is CASSLTTSVANTGELFF.

The CDR3 sequence is CASSVPGLSSYNEQFF. In DNA form, the CDR3 reads TGTGCCAGTAGTGTCCCGGGACTGAGCTCCTACAATGAGCAGTTCTTC. The V and J genes are TRBV19 and TRBJ2-1; the D gene is possibly TRBD2 (6 bases). Trimming took 5 bases from V and 0 from J, leaving 14 bases between them. Germline CDR1 LNHDA, CDR2 SQIVND (reference sequence). CDR3 size: 16 residues.

The CDR3 DNA sequence: TGTGCCATCAGCCTCGCGACAGTAGGCACTGAAGCTTTCTTT. The encoded protein is CAISLATVGTEAFF. The V and J genes are TRBV10-3 and TRBJ1-1; the D gene is possibly TRBD1 (5 bases). Per germline, CDR1 ENHRY and CDR2 SYGVKD. This CDR3 is 14 amino acids long. V shed 6 bases and J shed 4 bases, with 15 bases lying between them.

V gene TRBV2 combines with J gene TRBJ2-1; 8 nucleotides align to TRBD1. V trimming: 7 bases; J trimming: 4 bases; junction bases outside the gene matches: 6. Germline V gene sequence: CDR1 SNHLY, CDR2 FYNNEI. This CDR3 has 14 residues. The CDR3 DNA follows: TGTGCCAGCAACTCGGACAGGGTTTACAATGAGCAGTTCTTC. As protein: CASNSDRVYNEQFF.

The V gene is TRBV6-2 or TRBV6-3, the J gene TRBJ1-1; D gene ambiguous. Trimming removed 4 bases at V and 10 bases at J, with 13 bases between. From germline, CDR1 is MNHEY and CDR2 SVGEGT. This CDR3 is built from 12 residues. The CDR3 protein is CASSWVAGRAFF. The CDR3 coding sequence is TGTGCCAGCAGTTGGGTCGCGGGAAGAGCTTTCTTT.

The V and J genes are TRBV28 and TRBJ1-2; D is unclear. The CDR3 is 15 residues long. CDR1 is MDHEN and CDR2 is SYDVKM in the germline V gene. The V end was cut by 4 bases, the J end by 4 bases, with 16 bases between. This CDR3 is CASSSPKTTPYGYTF. The CDR3 bases are TGTGCCAGCAGTTCCCCCAAGACTACCCCCTATGGCTACACCTTC.

V is TRBV4-3 and J is TRBJ2-5; 11 nucleotides agree with TRBD2. Losses at the gene ends were 2 bases for V and 5 bases for J; bases not matched to a gene: 10. This CDR3 has 17 amino acids. From germline, CDR1 is LGHNA and CDR2 YSLEER. The CDR3 DNA is TGCGCCAGCAGCCAAAATCCTAGCGGGGGGCTCCCTGAGACCCAGTACTTC. Amino acids: CASSQNPSGGLPETQYF.

This sequence joins TRBV7-5 and TRBJ1-2; whether TRBD1, the table's D call, matches the DNA was not checked. TRBV7-5 is tagged as a pseudogene. CDR3 length: 14 amino acids. The CDR3 is CARSPFGRGYGYTF. CDR3 bases: TGTGCCAGAAGCCCATTTGGCAGGGGCTATGGCTACACCTTC.

This chain links TRBV30 with TRBJ1-1; 12 bases line up with TRBD1. Germline-derived CDR1 and CDR2 are GTSNPN and SVGIG (reference sequence). With 5 bases clipped from V and 5 bases from J, the junction kept 12 bases outside the gene matches. This CDR3 contains 16 residues. The CDR3 DNA is TGTGCCTGGGCAAGGGACAGGGGGCGCTTGGGGACTGAAGCTTTCTTT. This encodes CAWARDRGRLGTEAFF.

This chain links TRBV6-1 with TRBJ2-7, with a tentative D call TRBD2 (5 bases). The germline gives CDR1 MNHNS, CDR2 SASEGT. The V end was cut by 3 bases, the J end by 1 base, with 7 bases between. The CDR3 is 13 residues long. The CDR3 sequence is CASSDGISYEQYF. In DNA, the CDR3 is TGTGCCAGCAGTGACGGGATTTCCTACGAGCAGTACTTC.

This sequence joins TRBV19 and TRBJ2-6; TRBD2 agrees at 7 bases. The CDR3 has 17 amino acids. Germline V gene sequence: CDR1 LNHDA, CDR2 SQIVND (reference sequence). The trim removed 3 bases at V and 0 bases at J, leaving 5 bases unmatched. CDR3 region: CASSMGGGSSGANVLTF. The CDR3 DNA sequence: TGTGCCAGTAGTATGGGGGGAGGGAGCTCTGGGGCCAACGTCCTGACTTTC.

This sequence joins TRBV19 and TRBJ2-7, with a possible D match to TRBD1 (6 bases). CDR3 length equals 13 residues. V shed 5 bases and J shed 1 base, with 9 bases lying between them. The germline CDR1 and CDR2 sequences are LNHDA and SQIVND (reference sequence). The DNA of the CDR3 is TGTGCCAGTAGTGACAGGCTTTCCTACGAGCAGTACTTC. Its translation is CASSDRLSYEQYF.

The chain is built from TRBV7-9 and TRBJ1-1, with 9 bases that match TRBD1. Germline assignment: CDR1 SEHNR and CDR2 FQNEAQ (reference sequence). There are 14 residues in the CDR3. With V trimmed by 0 bases and J by 4 bases, 0 bases remained unmatched. The CDR3 sequence: CASSLATGGTEAFF. CDR3 DNA sequence: TGTGCCAGCAGCTTAGCGACAGGGGGCACTGAAGCTTTCTTT.

This clone was seen once. This chain joins TRBV7-2 and TRBJ2-2; 8 nucleotides agree with TRBD2. The germline gives CDR1 SGHTA, CDR2 FQGNSA. Losses at the gene ends were 5 bases for V and 6 bases for J; bases not matched to a gene: 14. The CDR3 contains 17 residues. The CDR3 here is CASSPRSGGPRSGELFF. CDR3 coding DNA: TGTGCCAGCAGCCCACGGTCGGGGGGGCCGCGATCCGGGGAGCTGTTTTTT.

The chain joins TRBV18 to TRBJ2-7; tentatively, D is TRBD1 (6 bases). V was clipped by 3 bases and J by 3 bases, with 15 bases between them. Germline CDR1 reads KGHSH; CDR2 reads LQKENI. This CDR3 has 15 residues. CDR3 protein: CASSPVGSTGYEQYF. CDR3 in DNA: TGTGCCAGCTCACCCGTCGGGTCGACAGGCTACGAGCAGTACTTC. Supplemented by reference TRBV18 and TRBJ2-7, the full variable domain reads NAGVMQNPRHLVRRRGQEARLRCSPMKGHSHVYWYRQLPEEGLKFMVYLQKENIIDESGMPKERFSAEFPKEGPSILRIQQVVRGDSAAYFCASSPVGSTGYEQYFGPGTRLTVT.

In DNA form, the CDR3 reads TGTGCCACCAGTGATTTGCTTCAGGGGGGTGGCTATGGCTACACCTTC. Its protein product is CATSDLLQGGGYGYTF. The chain recombines TRBV24-1 with TRBJ1-2, with 7 bases fitting TRBD1. There are 16 residues in the CDR3. Germline CDR1 KGHDR, CDR2 SFDVKD. Germline trimming cut 0 bases from V and 4 bases from J; bases unmatched to any gene: 7.

The genes are TRBV4-1 and TRBJ2-3, with TRBD2 matching over 10 bases. The germline gives CDR1 MGHRA, CDR2 YSYEKL. The CDR3 is 18 amino acids. V trimming: 1 base; J trimming: 2 bases; junction bases outside the gene matches: 9. The CDR3 DNA sequence: TGCGCCAGCAGCCAAGTGGAGATTAGCGGGGGGATCACAGATACGCAGTATTTT. It is translated as CASSQVEISGGITDTQYF.